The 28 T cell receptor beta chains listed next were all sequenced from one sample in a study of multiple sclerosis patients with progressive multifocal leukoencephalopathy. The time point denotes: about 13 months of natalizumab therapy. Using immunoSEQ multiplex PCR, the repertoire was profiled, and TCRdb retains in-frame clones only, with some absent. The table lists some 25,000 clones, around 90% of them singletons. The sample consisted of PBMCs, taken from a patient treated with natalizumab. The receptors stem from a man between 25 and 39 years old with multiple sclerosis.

Here the CDR3 reads CSVENSPYEQYF. As DNA, the CDR3 is TGCAGCGTTGAGAACAGTCCCTACGAGCAGTACTTC. The chain links TRBV29-1 to TRBJ2-7; unclear D gene. The CDR3 extends over 12 amino acids. From germline, CDR1 is SQVTM and CDR2 ANQGSEA. The ends were cut back, 3 bases at V and 2 bases at J, with 8 bases in the middle.

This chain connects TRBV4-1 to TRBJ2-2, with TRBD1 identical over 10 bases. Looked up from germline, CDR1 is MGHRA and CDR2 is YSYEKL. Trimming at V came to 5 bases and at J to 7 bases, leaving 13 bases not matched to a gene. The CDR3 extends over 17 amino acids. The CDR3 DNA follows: TGCGCCAGCAGCTGGCGAAAGACAGGGGGCGATAGCGGGGAGCTGTTTTTT. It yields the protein CASSWRKTGGDSGELFF.

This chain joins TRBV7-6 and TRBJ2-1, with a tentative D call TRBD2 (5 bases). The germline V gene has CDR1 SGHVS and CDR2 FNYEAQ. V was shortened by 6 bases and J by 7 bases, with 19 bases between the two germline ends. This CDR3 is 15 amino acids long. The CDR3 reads CASSLSSRRTNEQFF. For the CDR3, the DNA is TGTGCCAGCAGTCTTTCTAGCAGGAGGACTAATGAGCAGTTCTTC.

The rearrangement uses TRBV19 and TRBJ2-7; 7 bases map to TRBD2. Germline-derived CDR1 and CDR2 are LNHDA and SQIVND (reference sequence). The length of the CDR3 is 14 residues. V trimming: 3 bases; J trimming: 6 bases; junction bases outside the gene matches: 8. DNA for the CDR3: TGTGCCAGTAGTATTAGACTAGCTGTCGGCGAGCAGTACTTC. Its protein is CASSIRLAVGEQYF.

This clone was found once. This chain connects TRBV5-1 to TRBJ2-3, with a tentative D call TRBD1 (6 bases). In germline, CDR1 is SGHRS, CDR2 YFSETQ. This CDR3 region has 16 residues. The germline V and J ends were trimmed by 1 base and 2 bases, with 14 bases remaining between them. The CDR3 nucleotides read TGCGCCAGCAGCTTGTCCAGGGGCAGCCCCACAGATACGCAGTATTTT. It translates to CASSLSRGSPTDTQYF.

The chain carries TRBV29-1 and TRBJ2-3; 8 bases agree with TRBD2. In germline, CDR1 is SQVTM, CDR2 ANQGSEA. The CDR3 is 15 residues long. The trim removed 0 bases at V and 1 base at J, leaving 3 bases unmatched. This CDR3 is CSVEDLAGRTDTQYF. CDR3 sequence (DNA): TGCAGCGTTGAAGATTTAGCGGGGCGCACAGATACGCAGTATTTT.

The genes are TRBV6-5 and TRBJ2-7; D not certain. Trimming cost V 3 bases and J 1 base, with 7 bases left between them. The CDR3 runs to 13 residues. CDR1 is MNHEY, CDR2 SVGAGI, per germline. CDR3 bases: TGTGCCAGCAGTTATCAGCAGTCCTACGAGCAGTACTTC. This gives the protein CASSYQQSYEQYF.

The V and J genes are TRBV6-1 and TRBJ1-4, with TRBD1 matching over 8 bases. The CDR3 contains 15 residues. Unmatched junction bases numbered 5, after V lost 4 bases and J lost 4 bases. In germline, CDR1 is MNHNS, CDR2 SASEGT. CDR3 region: CASSGYRGFNEKLFF. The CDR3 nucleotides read TGTGCCAGCAGTGGTTACAGGGGGTTTAATGAAAAACTGTTTTTT.

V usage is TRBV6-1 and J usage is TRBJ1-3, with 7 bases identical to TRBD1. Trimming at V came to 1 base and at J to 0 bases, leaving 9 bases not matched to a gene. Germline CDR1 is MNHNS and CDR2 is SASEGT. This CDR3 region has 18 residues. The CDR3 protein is CASSEGAGGIFSGNTIYF. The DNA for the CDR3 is TGTGCCAGCAGTGAAGGGGCAGGGGGTATCTTCTCTGGAAACACCATATATTTT.

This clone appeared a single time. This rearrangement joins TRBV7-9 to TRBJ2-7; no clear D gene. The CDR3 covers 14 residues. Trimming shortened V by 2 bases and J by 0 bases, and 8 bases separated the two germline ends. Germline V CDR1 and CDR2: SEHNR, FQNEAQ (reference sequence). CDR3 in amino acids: CASSLQVSSYEQYF. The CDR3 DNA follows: TGTGCCAGCAGCTTACAGGTATCCTCCTACGAGCAGTACTTC.

The CDR3 sequence: CATSRQVAGIDTQYF. The DNA of the CDR3 is TGTGCCACCAGCCGCCAGGTGGCGGGAATAGATACGCAGTATTTT. The V and J genes are TRBV15 and TRBJ2-3; weak D call: TRBD2 (6 bases). V lost 5 bases, J lost 5 bases, and 17 bases lay in between. CDR1 LNHNV and CDR2 YYDKDF come from the germline V gene (reference sequence). The CDR3 runs 15 residues.

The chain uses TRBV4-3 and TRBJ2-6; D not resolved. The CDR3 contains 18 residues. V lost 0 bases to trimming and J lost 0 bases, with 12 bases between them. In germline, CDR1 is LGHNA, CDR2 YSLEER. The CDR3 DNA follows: TGCGCCAGCAGCCAAGATCTAATCGGAATCTCTGGGGCCAACGTCCTGACTTTC. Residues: CASSQDLIGISGANVLTF.

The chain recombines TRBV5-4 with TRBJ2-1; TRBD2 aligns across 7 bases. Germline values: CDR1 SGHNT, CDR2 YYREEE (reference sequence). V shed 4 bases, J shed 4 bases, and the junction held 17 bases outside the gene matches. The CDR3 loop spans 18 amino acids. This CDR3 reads CASSLTSTLGVGYNEQFF. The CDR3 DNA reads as TGTGCCAGCAGCCTGACTAGCACGCTGGGGGTGGGATACAATGAGCAGTTCTTC.

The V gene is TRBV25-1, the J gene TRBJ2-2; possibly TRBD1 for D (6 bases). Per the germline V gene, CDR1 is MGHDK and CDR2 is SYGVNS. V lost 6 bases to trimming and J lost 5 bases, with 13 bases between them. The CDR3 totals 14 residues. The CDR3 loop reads CASSDLRGTGELFF. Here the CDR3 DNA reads TGTGCCAGCAGCGATCTCAGGGGAACCGGGGAGCTGTTTTTT. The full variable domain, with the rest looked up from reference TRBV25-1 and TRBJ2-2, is EADIYQTPRYLVIGTGKKITLECSQTMGHDKMYWYQQDPGMELHLIHYSYGVNSTEKGDLSSESTVSRIRTEHFPLTLESARPSHTSQYLCASSDLRGTGELFFGEGSRLTVL.

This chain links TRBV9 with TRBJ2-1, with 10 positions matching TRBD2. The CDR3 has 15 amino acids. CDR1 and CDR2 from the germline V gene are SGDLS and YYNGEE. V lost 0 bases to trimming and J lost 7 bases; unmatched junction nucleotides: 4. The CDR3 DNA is TGTGCCAGCAGCGTAGTAACTAGCGGGACGAATGAGCAGTTCTTC. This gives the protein CASSVVTSGTNEQFF.

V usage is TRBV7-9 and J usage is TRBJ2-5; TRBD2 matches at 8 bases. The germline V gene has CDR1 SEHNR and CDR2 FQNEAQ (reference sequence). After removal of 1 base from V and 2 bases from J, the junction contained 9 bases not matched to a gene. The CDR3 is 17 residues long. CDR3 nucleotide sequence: TGTGCCAGCAGCTTAGGTCGAGTAGCGGGACCACAAGAGACCCAGTACTTC. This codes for CASSLGRVAGPQETQYF. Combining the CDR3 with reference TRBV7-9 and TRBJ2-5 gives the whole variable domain DTGVSQNPRHKITKRGQNVTFRCDPISEHNRLYWYRQTLGQGPEFLTYFQNEAQLEKSRLLSDRFSAERPKGSFSTLEIQRTEQGDSAMYLCASSLGRVAGPQETQYFGPGTRLLVL.

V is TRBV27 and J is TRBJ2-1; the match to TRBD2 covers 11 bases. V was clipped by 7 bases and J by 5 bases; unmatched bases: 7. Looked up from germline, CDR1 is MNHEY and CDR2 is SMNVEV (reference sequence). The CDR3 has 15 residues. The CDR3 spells CASTGGTSGHNEQFF. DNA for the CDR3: TGTGCCAGCACCGGGGGGACTAGCGGCCACAATGAGCAGTTCTTC.

The CDR3 is CASSLGPQVKDYGYTF. The CDR3 DNA reads as TGTGCCAGCAGCTTAGGTCCCCAGGTGAAAGACTATGGCTACACCTTC. The J gene is TRBJ1-2, the V gene TRBV11-3, with no clear D. The germline V and J ends were trimmed by 1 base and 3 bases, with 15 bases remaining between them. This CDR3 region has 16 residues. Germline V CDR1 and CDR2: SGHNT, YENEEA.

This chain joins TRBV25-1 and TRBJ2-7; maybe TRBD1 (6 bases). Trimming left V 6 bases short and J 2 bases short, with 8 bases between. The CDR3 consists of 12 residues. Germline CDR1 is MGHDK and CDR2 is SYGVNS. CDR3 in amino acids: CASRDSAYEQYF. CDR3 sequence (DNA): TGTGCCAGCAGGGACAGCGCCTACGAGCAGTACTTC.

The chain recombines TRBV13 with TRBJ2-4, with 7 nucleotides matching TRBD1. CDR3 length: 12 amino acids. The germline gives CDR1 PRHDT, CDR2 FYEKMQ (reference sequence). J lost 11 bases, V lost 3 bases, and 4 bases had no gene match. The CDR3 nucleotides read TGTGCCAGCAGCTTTCGAGGGGGCCTTCAGTACTTC. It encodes CASSFRGGLQYF.

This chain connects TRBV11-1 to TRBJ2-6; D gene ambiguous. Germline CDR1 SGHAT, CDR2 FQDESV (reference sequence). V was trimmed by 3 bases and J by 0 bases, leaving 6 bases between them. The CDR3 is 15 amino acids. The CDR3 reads CASSLAGSGANVLTF. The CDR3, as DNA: TGTGCCAGCAGCTTGGCAGGCTCTGGGGCCAACGTCCTGACTTTC.

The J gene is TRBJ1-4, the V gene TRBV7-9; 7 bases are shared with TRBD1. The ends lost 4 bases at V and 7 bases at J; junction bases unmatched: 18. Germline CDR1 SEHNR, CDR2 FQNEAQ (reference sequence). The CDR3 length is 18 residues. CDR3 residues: CASSSSTGRGFGIEKLFF. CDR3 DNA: TGTGCCAGCAGCTCTTCGACAGGGAGGGGGTTTGGGATTGAAAAACTGTTTTTT. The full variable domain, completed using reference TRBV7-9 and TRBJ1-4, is DTGVSQNPRHKITKRGQNVTFRCDPISEHNRLYWYRQTLGQGPEFLTYFQNEAQLEKSRLLSDRFSAERPKGSFSTLEIQRTEQGDSAMYLCASSSSTGRGFGIEKLFFGSGTQLSVL.

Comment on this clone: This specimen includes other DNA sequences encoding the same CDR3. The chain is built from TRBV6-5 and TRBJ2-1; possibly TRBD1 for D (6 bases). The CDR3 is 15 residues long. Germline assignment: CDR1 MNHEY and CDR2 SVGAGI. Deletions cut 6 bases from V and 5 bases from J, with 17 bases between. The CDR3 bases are TGTGCCAGCAGGCCACGTGGGGGCCGAGACAATGAGCAGTTCTTC. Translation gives CASRPRGGRDNEQFF.

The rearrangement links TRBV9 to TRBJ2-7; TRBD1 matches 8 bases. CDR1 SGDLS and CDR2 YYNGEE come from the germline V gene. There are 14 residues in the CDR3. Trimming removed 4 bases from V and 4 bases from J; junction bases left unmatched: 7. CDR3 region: CASSPSGGQYEQYF. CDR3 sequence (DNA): TGTGCCAGCAGCCCCTCAGGGGGCCAATACGAGCAGTACTTC.

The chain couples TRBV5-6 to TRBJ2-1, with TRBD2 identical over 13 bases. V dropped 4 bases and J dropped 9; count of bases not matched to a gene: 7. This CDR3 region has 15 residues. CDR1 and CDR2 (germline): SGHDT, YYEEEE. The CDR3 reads CASSPGLAGFREQFF. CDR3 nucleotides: TGTGCCAGCAGCCCGGGACTAGCGGGATTCCGTGAGCAGTTCTTC.

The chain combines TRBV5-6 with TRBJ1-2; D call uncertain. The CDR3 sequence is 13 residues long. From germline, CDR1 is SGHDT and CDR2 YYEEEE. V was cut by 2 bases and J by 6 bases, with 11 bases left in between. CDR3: CASSFPRPNGYTF. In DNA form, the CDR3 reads TGTGCCAGCAGCTTCCCCAGGCCGAATGGCTACACCTTC.

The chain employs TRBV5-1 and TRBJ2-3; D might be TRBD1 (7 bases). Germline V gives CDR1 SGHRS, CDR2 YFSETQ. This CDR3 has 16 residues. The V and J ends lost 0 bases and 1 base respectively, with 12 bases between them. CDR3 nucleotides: TGCGCCAGCAGCTTGGGAGGAGGGGGCGGCACAGATACGCAGTATTTT. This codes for CASSLGGGGGTDTQYF.

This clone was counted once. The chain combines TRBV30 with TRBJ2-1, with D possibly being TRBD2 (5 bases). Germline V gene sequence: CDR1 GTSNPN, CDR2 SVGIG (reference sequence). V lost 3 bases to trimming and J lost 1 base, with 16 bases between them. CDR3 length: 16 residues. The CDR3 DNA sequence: TGTGCCTGGAGCCGGGGTGCGAGCTTTTCCTACAATGAGCAGTTCTTC. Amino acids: CAWSRGASFSYNEQFF.